Listed below are T cell receptor beta chains from one sample, sequenced in a study of T cells in Graves' hyperthyroidism and ophthalmopathy. TCRdb re-called the multiplex PCR reads with MiXCR, one entry per CDR3 protein. The repertoire holds under 350,000 distinct CDR3 sequences, with over 20% as singletons. The sample comprised blood. The receptors originated from a woman aged 45 to 65 with Graves' hyperthyroidism. Each CDR3 is given with its conserved first and last residue. A D gene is named only where the DNA matches it firmly. Only part of the rows carry a size: once, few, many, or a class if the clone is expanded.

j_gene | abundance | v_gene | d_gene | CDR3aa | CDR3nt
TRBJ2-3 | . | TRBV9 | . | CASSPGLLYTDTQYF | TGTGCCAGCAGCCCAGGACTGCTTTACACAGATACGCAGTATTTT
TRBJ2-2 | many | TRBV12-3/TRBV12-4 | . | CASSGAGELFF | TGTGCCAGCAGTGGGGCAGGGGAGCTGTTTTTT
TRBJ1-2 | . | TRBV5-1 | . | CASSLEVGSANYGYTF | TGCGCCAGCAGCTTGGAGGTGGGGAGCGCTAACTATGGCTACACCTTC
TRBJ2-4 | . | TRBV27 | . | CASSLQGGLAKNIQYF | TGTGCCAGCAGTTTACAGGGTGGTTTAGCCAAAAACATTCAGTACTTC
TRBJ2-4 | few | TRBV20-1 | TRBD2 | CSARIPSGGFENIQYF | TGCAGTGCTCGAATACCCTCGGGGGGGTTCGAAAACATTCAGTACTTC
TRBJ1-1 | many | TRBV10-3 | . | CAIRATQNTEAFF | TGTGCCATCAGGGCGACACAGAACACTGAAGCTTTCTTT
TRBJ2-3 | many | TRBV28 | . | CASSLVVRTNTDTQYF | TGTGCCAGCAGTTTAGTAGTACGGACCAATACAGATACGCAGTATTTT
TRBJ1-4 | many | TRBV27 | TRBD1 | CASSSGTGGEKLFF | TGTGCCAGCAGTTCGGGTACAGGGGGTGAAAAACTGTTTTTT
TRBJ2-2 | . | TRBV7-8 | . | CASSPRSGNGGELFF | TGTGCCAGCAGCCCCAGGAGTGGGAACGGCGGGGAGCTGTTTTTT
TRBJ2-3 | many | TRBV7-9 | . | CASSLSQSGTDTQYF | TGTGCCAGCAGCTTAAGTCAGTCGGGTACAGATACGCAGTATTTT
TRBJ2-1 | many | TRBV18 | . | CASSPSNGANEQFF | TGTGCCAGCTCACCATCGAACGGGGCCAATGAGCAGTTCTTC
TRBJ2-7 | few | TRBV5-1 | TRBD2 | CASSSGRLAGFYEQYF | TGCGCCAGCAGCTCGGGGAGACTAGCGGGGTTTTATGAGCAGTACTTC
TRBJ1-1 | . | TRBV27 | . | CASSLTGKTEAFF | TGTGCCAGCAGTTTAACAGGGAAAACTGAAGCTTTCTTT
TRBJ1-1 | many | TRBV7-9 | TRBD1 | CASRQQGLLAEAFF | TGTGCCAGCAGACAACAGGGGCTTCTTGCTGAAGCTTTCTTT
TRBJ1-4 | . | TRBV11-2 | . | CASSHGQLEEKLFF | TGTGCCAGCAGTCATGGACAGCTAGAGGAAAAACTGTTTTTT
TRBJ1-6 | . | TRBV20-1 | . | CSARGREGNSPLHF | TGCAGTGCTAGAGGTCGTGAGGGAAATTCACCCCTCCACTTT
TRBJ2-5 | many | TRBV3-1 | TRBD1 | CASSARSAGGRETQYF | TGTGCCAGCAGCGCAAGGAGCGCAGGGGGCCGAGAGACCCAGTACTTC
TRBJ2-1 | few | TRBV28 | TRBD2 | CASSRLALSSYNEQFF | TGTGCCAGCAGCCGACTAGCGTTGAGCTCCTACAATGAGCAGTTCTTC
TRBJ2-1 | many | TRBV20-1 | . | CSARDRIAWNEQFF | TGCAGTGCTAGAGATAGGATAGCTTGGAATGAGCAGTTCTTC
TRBJ2-3 | . | TRBV27 | TRBD2 | CASRLSGRSPDTQYF | TGTGCCAGCAGACTTAGCGGGAGGTCCCCAGATACGCAGTATTTT
TRBJ1-2 | . | TRBV2 | TRBD1 | CASSEGTGAPNGYTF | TGTGCCAGCAGTGAAGGGACAGGGGCACCCAATGGCTACACCTTC
TRBJ2-3 | many | TRBV20-1 | . | CSATMGSTDTQYF | TGCAGTGCTACGATGGGGAGCACAGATACGCAGTATTTT